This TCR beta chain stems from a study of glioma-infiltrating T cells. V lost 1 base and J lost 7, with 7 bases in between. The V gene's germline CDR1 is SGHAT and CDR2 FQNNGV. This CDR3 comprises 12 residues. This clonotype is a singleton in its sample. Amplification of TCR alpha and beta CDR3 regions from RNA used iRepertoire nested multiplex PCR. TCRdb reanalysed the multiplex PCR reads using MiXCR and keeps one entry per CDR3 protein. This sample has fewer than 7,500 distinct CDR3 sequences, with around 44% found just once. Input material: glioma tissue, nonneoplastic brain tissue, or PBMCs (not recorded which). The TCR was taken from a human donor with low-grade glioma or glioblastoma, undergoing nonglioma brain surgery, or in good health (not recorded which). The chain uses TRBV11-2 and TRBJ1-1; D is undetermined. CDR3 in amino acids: CASSLGRGEAFF. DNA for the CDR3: TGTGCCAGCAGCTTAGGGCGCGGTGAAGCTTTCTTT.